This T cell receptor beta chain was observed in a study of blood T cell repertoires in COVID-19. Study as a whole: PBMCs, B-cell-depleted T cells, or T cells provided the cDNA or gDNA that made up the material.

The V end lost 2 bases, the J end lost 6 bases, and 17 bases lay between the germline ends. The CDR3 length is 16 residues. Germline values: CDR1 SGHTA, CDR2 FQGNSA. The authors' processing: For nucleated cells, counts were estimated from reference gene primer amplification. Repertoires were generated with immunoSEQ multiplex PCR, while TCRdb's copy carries only in-frame clones and drops some. That table gives V, J and clone size, and the DNA gave D and trimming. The sample holds about 46,000 clones, roughly nine tenths seen once. The chain links TRBV7-2 to TRBJ1-3, with D possibly matching TRBD1 (5 bases). The receptor was derived from a man in his 70s with active COVID-19. The sequencing sample was made of peripheral blood. DNA of the CDR3: TGTGCCAGCAGCTTATCCGCACTCAGGGATATAAACACCATATATTTT. This codes for CASSLSALRDINTIYF. Combining the CDR3 with reference TRBV7-2 and TRBJ1-3 gives the whole variable domain GAGVSQSPSNKVTEKGKDVELRCDPISGHTALYWYRQSLGQGLEFLIYFQGNSAPDKSGLPSDRFSAERTGGSVSTLTIQRTQQEDSAVYLCASSLSALRDINTIYFGEGSWLTVV.